Shown below are 9 T cell receptor beta chains from a single sample sequenced in a study of T-cell reconstitution after alpha-beta-depleted transplantation in children (dated by TCRdb to 2016 to 2017). The library was produced with PCR. Sequencing was carried out with an Illumina HiSeq 2500. To normalize quantification of the TCRbeta repertoire, the TCR libraries were built with molecular barcoding that relied on unique molecular identifiers. TCRdb reprocessing: public reads trimmed at Q25 with fastp, clones called with MiXCR, in-frame beta chains kept. Records with the same CDR3 protein are collapsed into one entry carrying the most frequent genes and DNA. The sample table lists 300,000 to 350,000 distinct CDR3 sequences, about 17% of them with a count of one. Of the sample, roughly 40% is held by the ten largest clones. This sample's treatment or condition label indicates: allogeneic hematopoietic cell transplantation with graft depleted of TCRalphabeta T cells and CD19 B cells.

The source material was PBMCs, mostly from graft donor cells, sampled 360 days after TCRalphabeta/CD19-depleted stem cell transplant. The source of these receptors is a male patient between 2 and 10 years old who had a stem cell transplant for acute lymphoblastic leukemia, so the T cells may come from the graft donor.

This clonotype was detected a few times. The chain uses TRBV11-2 and TRBJ2-3; 7 nucleotides line up with TRBD2. Per the germline V gene, CDR1 is SGHAT and CDR2 is FQNNGV. The ends lost 4 bases at V and 2 bases at J; junction bases unmatched: 15. The CDR3 contains 18 residues. This chain's CDR3 is CASSSILGGPRTTDTQYF. The DNA for the CDR3 is TGTGCCAGCAGCTCTATCCTGGGAGGGCCCCGAACCACAGATACGCAGTATTTT.

This rearrangement joins TRBV7-8 to TRBJ1-1; D might be TRBD1 (5 bases). This CDR3 spans 16 amino acids. Germline-derived CDR1 and CDR2 are SGHVS and FQNEAQ. The V end was cut by 0 bases, the J end by 3 bases, with 14 bases between. CDR3 sequence (DNA): TGTGCCAGCAGCTTAGCGGCCGAGGGGCGGGACACTGAAGCTTTCTTT. It is translated as CASSLAAEGRDTEAFF.

J is TRBJ2-7 and V is TRBV5-6; TRBD2 matches at 10 bases. Germline V lookup: CDR1 SGHDT, CDR2 YYEEEE. This CDR3 has 19 amino acids. Losses at the gene ends were 0 bases for V and 0 bases for J; bases not matched to a gene: 12. CDR3 region: CASSLARLAGAPDSYEQYF. The CDR3 DNA sequence: TGTGCCAGCAGCTTGGCCCGTCTAGCGGGGGCCCCAGACTCCTACGAGCAGTACTTC.

This clonotype was seen only a few times. The chain joins TRBV5-1 to TRBJ2-1, with D possibly TRBD1 on 5 matching bases. CDR1 and CDR2 (germline): SGHRS, YFSETQ. Trimming removed 3 bases at V and 3 bases at J, with 10 bases between. The CDR3 is 14 amino acids. DNA of the CDR3: TGCGCCAGCAGCTGGGCCGACAGCTACAATGAGCAGTTCTTC. Translated: CASSWADSYNEQFF.

CDR3 amino acids: CASSHETGSLYNEQFF. CDR3 DNA: TGTGCCAGCAGCCATGAGACAGGCTCCCTATACAATGAGCAGTTCTTC. This rearrangement joins TRBV5-6 to TRBJ2-1; the D gene is possibly TRBD1 (6 bases). The CDR3 is 16 amino acids. The V and J ends lost 4 bases and 4 bases respectively, with 18 bases between them. The germline gives CDR1 SGHDT, CDR2 YYEEEE.

The J gene is TRBJ1-5, the V gene TRBV10-3; tentative D call: TRBD1 (6 bases). Trimming took 5 bases from V and 4 from J, leaving 18 bases between them. This CDR3 has 16 residues. Germline V lookup: CDR1 ENHRY, CDR2 SYGVKD. The CDR3 protein is CAISPGGGSGNQPQHF. CDR3 bases: TGTGCCATCAGTCCCGGAGGGGGGTCGGGTAATCAGCCCCAGCATTTT.

This chain uses TRBV28 with TRBJ2-7; no clear D gene. From germline, CDR1 is MDHEN and CDR2 SYDVKM. Between the trimmed V and J ends, which lost 8 bases and 2 bases, there was a span of 16 bases. The CDR3 has 14 residues. The CDR3 coding sequence is TGTGCCAGCGCAATGGAGCAGCCCCCCTACGAGCAGTACTTC. Protein: CASAMEQPPYEQYF.

This clonotype showed up just a few times. The chain links TRBV29-1 to TRBJ2-3; a weak D match, TRBD2 (6 bases). Germline V gene lookup returns CDR1 SQVTM and CDR2 ANQGSEA. The CDR3 extends over 10 amino acids. V was cut by 7 bases and J by 4 bases, with 6 bases left in between. The CDR3 nucleotides are TGCAGCGCTAGCGCAGATACGCAGTATTTT. This encodes CSASADTQYF.

This chain uses TRBV6-2 or TRBV6-3 with TRBJ2-5; D unclear. The CDR3 has 18 amino acids. The V gene's germline CDR1 is MNHEY and CDR2 SVGEGT. V lost 2 bases and J 6 bases, leaving 25 bases between the germline ends. The CDR3 is CASSYAGSTRVDMKTQYF. CDR3 sequence (DNA): TGTGCCAGCAGTTACGCCGGGTCTACAAGGGTAGATATGAAGACCCAGTACTTC.